This T cell receptor beta chain was sequenced in a study of response to subunit inactivated influenza vaccine. TCRdb recomputed calls from the RT-PCR reads with MiXCR, one row per CDR3 protein. Among 450,000 to 600,000 distinct CDR3 sequences listed, approximately 7.7% were seen once. From germline, CDR1 is SGDLS and CDR2 YYNGEE. With 4 bases clipped from V and 3 bases from J, the junction kept 13 bases outside the gene matches. The CDR3 contains 16 residues. The sequencing here drew on PBMCs from blood, taken about 23 months after vaccination. This chain links TRBV9 with TRBJ2-7; 7 bases match TRBD1. The TCR was taken from a man aged 50 to 75 who received an inactivated influenza vaccine. The CDR3: CASSPQTGLAFYEQYF. CDR3 DNA: TGTGCCAGCAGCCCACAGACAGGGCTAGCTTTCTACGAGCAGTACTTC. The variable domain in full, completed from reference TRBV9 and TRBJ2-7, reads DSGVTQTPKHLITATGQRVTLRCSPRSGDLSVYWYQQSLDQGLQFLIQYYNGEERAKGNILERFSAQQFPDLHSELNLSSLELGDSALYFCASSPQTGLAFYEQYFGPGTRLTVT.